This is a list of T cell receptor beta chains from one sample in a study of CD8 T cells in ankylosing spondylitis. TCRdb redid the calling of the 5' RACE reads with MiXCR, one entry per CDR3 protein. The sample lists 100,000 or so distinct CDR3 sequences, 24% occurring once. Sequencing was carried out using synovial fluid, either unsorted or a sorted T cell fraction (not recorded which). All receptors derive from a male donor with ankylosing spondylitis. CDR3s include the opening cysteine and the closing phenylalanine or tryptophan. D genes are given only for firm matches. A clone size is listed for some rows: how often the clone was seen (once, few, many), or a class if it is expanded.

abundance	d_gene	v_gene	j_gene	CDR3aa	CDR3nt
many	NA	TRBV7-2	TRBJ2-3	CASSLKVDTQYF	TGTGCCAGCAGCTTAAAGGTAGATACGCAGTATTTT
few	TRBD1	TRBV6-1	TRBJ2-5	CAIRMTGALGETQYF	TGTGCCATCAGGATGACAGGGGCCCTGGGAGAGACCCAGTACTTC
NA	TRBD2	TRBV11-1	TRBJ2-1	CASSLDGGLAGVYEQFF	TGTGCCAGCAGCTTAGATGGGGGACTAGCGGGAGTATATGAGCAGTTCTTC
NA	TRBD2	TRBV5-1	TRBJ2-7	CASSLVGLAGGFGSYEQYF	TGCGCCAGCAGCTTGGTCGGACTAGCGGGAGGGTTCGGCTCCTACGAGCAGTACTTC
NA	TRBD2	TRBV5-1	TRBJ2-3	CASSLGTSGKPDTQYF	TGCGCCAGCAGCTTGGGCACTAGCGGGAAGCCAGATACGCAGTATTTT
few	NA	TRBV5-1	TRBJ2-7	CASSTDPSSYEQYF	TGCGCCAGCAGCACCGACCCGAGCTCCTACGAGCAGTACTTC
NA	TRBD2	TRBV20-1	TRBJ2-2	CSARGTTVAGELFF	TGCAGTGCTAGGGGGACTACGGTCGCCGGGGAGCTGTTTTTT
NA	TRBD2	TRBV7-9	TRBJ2-5	CASSPGTNQETQYF	TGTGCCAGCAGTCCCGGGACTAACCAAGAGACCCAGTACTTC
many	TRBD2	TRBV9	TRBJ2-3	CASSVGQGPRTSGRILPTDTQYF	TGTGCCAGCAGCGTCGGGCAGGGGCCTCGGACTAGCGGGAGGATTCTTCCCACAGATACGCAGTATTTT
many	TRBD1	TRBV5-1	TRBJ2-5	CASSLGQGWETQYF	TGCGCCAGCAGCCTAGGACAGGGTTGGGAGACCCAGTACTTC
many	NA	TRBV7-8	TRBJ1-6	CASSLDSGRSPLHF	TGTGCCAGCAGCTTAGATTCCGGGCGTTCACCCCTCCACTTT
few	NA	TRBV5-1	TRBJ2-3	CASSLAGMRDTQYF	TGCGCCAGCAGCTTGGCGGGAATGCGTGATACGCAGTATTTT
NA	NA	TRBV6-1	TRBJ1-2	CASSEPGWKDYGYTF	TGTGCCAGCAGTGAACCGGGGTGGAAGGACTATGGCTACACCTTC
few	NA	TRBV2	TRBJ2-7	CASSERPQTREYF	TGTGCCAGCAGTGAAAGGCCGCAAACCAGGGAGTACTTC
NA	NA	TRBV5-1	TRBJ2-2	CASSFGTNTGELFF	TGCGCCAGCAGCTTTGGGACGAACACCGGGGAGCTGTTTTTT
NA	TRBD2	TRBV24-1	TRBJ2-1	CATSDLAGGPDNEQFF	TGTGCCACCAGTGATTTAGCGGGAGGGCCCGACAATGAGCAGTTCTTC
many	TRBD2	TRBV7-2	TRBJ2-3	CASSRTARREQADTQYF	TGTGCCAGCAGCAGGACCGCGCGGCGGGAGCAGGCAGATACGCAGTATTTT
NA	NA	TRBV12-3/TRBV12-4	TRBJ2-1	CASQVRENYNEQFF	TGTGCCAGCCAGGTGAGGGAAAACTACAATGAGCAGTTCTTC
NA	NA	TRBV12-3/TRBV12-4	TRBJ2-5	CASSSSTAETQYF	TGTGCCAGCAGTTCCTCCACGGCGGAGACCCAGTACTTC
NA	TRBD1	TRBV7-2	TRBJ2-3	CASSSGRDRNLDTQYF	TGTGCCAGCAGCTCAGGGCGGGACAGGAATCTGGATACGCAGTATTTT
NA	NA	TRBV5-6	TRBJ1-5	CASSRTFSNQPQHF	TGTGCCAGCAGCCGCACCTTTAGCAATCAGCCCCAGCATTTT
NA	NA	TRBV20-1	TRBJ2-1	CSARDLGGYDEQFF	TGCAGTGCTAGAGATCTAGGAGGGTACGATGAGCAGTTCTTC
NA	NA	TRBV3-1	TRBJ2-3	CASSRTSLSADTQYF	TGTGCCAGCAGCCGCACCTCCTTGTCGGCAGATACGCAGTATTTT
few	TRBD1	TRBV20-1	TRBJ2-5	CSAPGQGALQETQYF	TGCAGTGCTCCCGGACAGGGGGCCCTCCAAGAGACCCAGTACTTC
few	NA	TRBV18	TRBJ2-7	CASSPPEGGSYEQYF	TGTGCCAGCTCACCACCGGAGGGGGGATCCTACGAGCAGTACTTC
few	NA	TRBV20-1	TRBJ1-2	CSARGGGGDGYTF	TGCAGTGCTAGGGGGGGCGGCGGCGATGGCTACACCTTC
NA	TRBD2	TRBV11-1	TRBJ2-1	CASSRVDSGRVEQFF	TGTGCCAGCAGCCGCGTGGATAGCGGGAGGGTTGAGCAGTTCTTC
many	NA	TRBV29-1	TRBJ2-7	CSGGEGGSYEQYF	TGCAGCGGTGGGGAGGGGGGCTCCTACGAGCAGTACTTC
many	TRBD1	TRBV5-1	TRBJ2-5	CASRPGQGETQYF	TGCGCCAGCAGACCGGGACAGGGAGAGACCCAGTACTTC
NA	TRBD2	TRBV14	TRBJ2-5	CASSPSGIQETQYF	TGTGCCAGCAGCCCTAGCGGAATCCAAGAGACCCAGTACTTC
many	NA	TRBV10-2	TRBJ2-1	CASSQRALGNEQFF	TGCGCCAGCAGCCAGAGAGCCCTTGGCAATGAGCAGTTCTTC
few	NA	TRBV3-1	TRBJ2-1	CASSLHSSPGQFF	TGTGCCAGCAGCCTCCACTCTAGCCCGGGGCAGTTCTTC
NA	NA	TRBV20-1	TRBJ2-5	CSARRGKGTTDRETQYF	TGCAGTGCTAGGAGGGGTAAAGGGACGACAGACCGAGAGACCCAGTACTTC
NA	TRBD1	TRBV12-3/TRBV12-4	TRBJ1-5	CASSLGQGPQPQHF	TGTGCCAGCAGTTTAGGACAGGGCCCTCAGCCCCAGCATTTT